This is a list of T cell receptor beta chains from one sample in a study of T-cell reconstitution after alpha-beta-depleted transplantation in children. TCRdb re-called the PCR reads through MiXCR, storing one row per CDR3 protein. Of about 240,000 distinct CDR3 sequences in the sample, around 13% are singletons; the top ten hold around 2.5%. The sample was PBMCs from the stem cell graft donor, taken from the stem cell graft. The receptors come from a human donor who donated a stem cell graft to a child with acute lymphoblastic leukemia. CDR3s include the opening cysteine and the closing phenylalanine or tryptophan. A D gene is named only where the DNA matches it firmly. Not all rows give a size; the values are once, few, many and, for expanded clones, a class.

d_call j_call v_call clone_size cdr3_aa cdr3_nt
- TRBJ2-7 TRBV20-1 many CSARDVGAGLEQYF TGCAGTGCTAGAGACGTTGGGGCAGGGCTCGAGCAGTACTTC
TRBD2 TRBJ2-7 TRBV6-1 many CASRRTSGGASYEQYF TGTGCCAGCAGGCGGACTAGCGGGGGGGCGTCGTACGAGCAGTACTTC
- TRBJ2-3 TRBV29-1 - CSADDPLRDTQYF TGCAGCGCCGACGACCCTCTCAGGGATACGCAGTATTTT
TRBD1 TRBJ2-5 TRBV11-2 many CASSLEGDRQTQYF TGTGCCAGCAGCTTAGAAGGGGACAGACAGACCCAGTACTTC
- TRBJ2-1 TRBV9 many CASSPGTQHNEQFF TGTGCCAGCAGCCCCGGGACGCAACATAATGAGCAGTTCTTC
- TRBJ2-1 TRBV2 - CAGQRGANNEQFF TGTGCCGGCCAACGGGGGGCGAACAATGAGCAGTTCTTC
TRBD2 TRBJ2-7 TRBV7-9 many CASIRGGVGNPYEQYF TGTGCCAGCATCCGTGGGGGGGTGGGTAATCCCTACGAGCAGTACTTC
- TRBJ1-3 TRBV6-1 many CASSEFPGAQSGNTIYF TGTGCCAGCAGTGAATTTCCGGGGGCGCAGTCTGGAAACACCATATATTTT
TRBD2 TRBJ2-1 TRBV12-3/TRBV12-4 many CASRGLAGGPSYNEQFF TGTGCCAGCAGAGGACTAGCGGGGGGGCCGTCCTACAATGAGCAGTTCTTC
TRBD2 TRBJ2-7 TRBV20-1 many CSARDSTSARGEQYF TGCAGTGCTAGAGATTCGACTAGCGCTCGCGGCGAGCAGTACTTC
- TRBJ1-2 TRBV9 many CASSPDDIYGYTF TGTGCCAGCAGCCCGGACGATATCTATGGCTACACCTTC
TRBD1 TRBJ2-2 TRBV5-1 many CASSFSGTENTGELFF TGCGCCAGCAGCTTCTCCGGGACAGAAAACACCGGGGAGCTGTTTTTT
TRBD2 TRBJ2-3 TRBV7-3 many CASSESGTFTDTQYF TGTGCCAGCAGCGAGAGCGGGACTTTCACAGATACGCAGTATTTT
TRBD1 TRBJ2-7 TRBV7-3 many CASSRQGADEQYF TGTGCCAGCAGCCGACAGGGGGCTGATGAGCAGTACTTC
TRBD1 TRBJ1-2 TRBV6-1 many CASTPGQGFFDANGYTF TGTGCCAGCACCCCGGGACAGGGTTTCTTTGACGCGAATGGCTACACCTTC
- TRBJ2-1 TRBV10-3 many CAISETGASYNEQFF TGTGCCATCAGTGAGACAGGAGCCTCCTACAATGAGCAGTTCTTC
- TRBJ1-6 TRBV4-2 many CASSQDRANTNSPLHF TGTGCCAGCAGCCAAGACAGGGCCAATACTAATTCACCCCTCCACTTT
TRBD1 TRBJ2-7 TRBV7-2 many CASSPRGQLPYEQYF TGTGCCAGCAGTCCACGGGGACAGTTGCCCTACGAGCAGTACTTC